This TCR beta chain was identified during a study of Graves' ophthalmopathy and Graves' hyperthyroidism (dated by TCRdb to 2017 to 2018). With regard to the full study: Peripheral blood was collected before any treatment was given, at the time of initial diagnosis. Once sampling was done, hyperthyroidism patients were given methimazole at a starting dose of 30 mg daily, while ophthalmopathy patients were given high-dose intravenous methylprednisolone. A discovery set of 100 patients (43 ophthalmopathy, approximately 58 stable hyperthyroidism) was enrolled to explore V-J signatures distinguishing ophthalmopathy from hyperthyroidism. For independent validation, a separate cohort was made up of around 18 hyperthyroidism patients plus 17 patients who later progressed from hyperthyroidism to ophthalmopathy. In several hyperthyroidism patients, the T-cell repertoires found in thyroid tissue were compared with those found in blood. In total, under 150 blood samples were TCR-sequenced: fewer than 50 ophthalmopathy, some 75 hyperthyroidism and some 17 hyperthyroidism-to-ophthalmopathy patients. TCR beta repertoire signatures were used to distinguish Graves' ophthalmopathy from Graves' hyperthyroidism and to predict progression to ophthalmopathy. Summary of the overall study and its limitations: Ophthalmopathy was separated from stable hyperthyroidism by the 13-signature model with roughly 88% sensitivity and approximately 84% specificity in cross-validation and with 80%/75% in the test set. In validation, the model predicted ophthalmopathy progression with over 60% sensitivity and roughly 72% specificity; roughly 11 predicted patients were CT-confirmed with GO in a median of 6.5 months. Sample size was not statistically predetermined, and group allocation was not concealed from the investigators. Most of the expanded thyroid clonotypes with a frequency above 0.001 were also detected in blood, and it was suggested that the thyroid immune response may be reflected by blood repertoires.

A word on this clonotype: No cognate antigen has been identified for it. No base-level quality is on record; no much larger clone is a single base apart.

The ophthalmopathy patients had moderately to severely active disease, with a Clinical Activity Score of 3 or higher, a NOSPECS grade of 4 or higher, and a disease duration of less than 3 months. Patients with other autoimmune diseases, uncontrolled infections, pregnancy or lactation were excluded. Diagnosis was based on clinical symptoms, serum thyroxine, TRAb, thyroid ultrasound and orbital computed tomography. PBMCs were isolated from about 9.2 ml of fresh peripheral blood by Ficoll-Paque density gradient centrifugation. Trizol reagent was used to extract the total RNA, and its quality was then checked on an Agilent 2100 Bioanalyzer. V ends up 3 bases short and J 1 base short, with an unmatched junction base count of 10. CDR1 and CDR2 are drawn from the germline V gene (reference sequence): SGHNT, YYREEE. The CDR3, cysteine through phenylalanine, is 17 amino acids long. The read is trimmed to its CDR3 DNA, 51 bases read in frame from base 1.

For repertoire sequencing, TCR beta CDR3 regions were amplified from RNA transcripts. HTBI primers and the Qiagen OneStep RT-PCR kit were used in a first-round RT-PCR, which was followed by a second-round multiplex PCR, size selection and purification. The libraries underwent paired-end sequencing with 100 bp reads on an Illumina HiSeq2000. From the authors' description of their analysis: SOAPnuke was used for read processing, and reads with adapters, uncalled bases, a mean Phred below 15, or no exact constant-primer or identifier match were discarded. High-quality paired reads were merged with COPE v1.2.5. Each unique nucleotide sequence was defined as a clonotype, and clonotypes were aligned to IMGT TRB V, D and J references with MiTCR v1.1. Only V-J combinations with frequency above 0.0001 were analysed, covering over 98% of repertoires. For each V-J combination, a TCR clonal expansion and chaos score was defined as the ratio of F50 clonal expansion to chaos observed in the TCRdist matrix. Welch's t-statistics and random forest were used to reduce features to some 13 V-J combinations, which were fed into a naive Bayes classifier. Thyroid-blood repertoire similarity was quantified with the Morisita-Horn index. TCRdb itself trimmed the public reads at Q25 with fastp, ran MiXCR and retained productive beta chains. Merged by CDR3 protein, the rows form single entries marked with the most common genes and DNA. For this entry, the V and J calls and clone size follow TCRdb and not the study's own pipeline. Across this sample there are 600,000 to 950,000 distinct CDR3 sequences, with 35% to 50% seen only once. About 40% of the sample lies in the top ten.

Sequenced material: peripheral blood. The clonotype was recovered from an adult man with Graves' ophthalmopathy. The chain employs TRBV5-4 and TRBJ2-5, with TRBD2 matching 9 junction bases. In nucleotide form, the sequence is TGTGCCAGCAGCTCAAGGGGCGGGGGGGCCCCCCAAGAGACCCAGTACTTC. This translates into CASSSRGGGAPQETQYF.